The 19 T cell receptor beta chains in this list originate from one sample, sequenced in a study of T cell repertoires in cytomegalovirus infection. TCRdb reprocessed the reads via MiXCR and lists one record per CDR3 protein. The sample includes 150,000 to 200,000 distinct CDR3 sequences, about 20% of them seen just once. Specimen: PBMCs. The receptors come from a human donor in good health (CMV status not recorded). Some clones in this sample may be carry-over from other donors' samples.

This clonotype was observed a handful of times. This rearrangement joins TRBV20-1 to TRBJ2-1; possible D gene TRBD2, 6 bases. Per germline, CDR1 DFQATT and CDR2 SNEGSKA (reference sequence). V was pared by 0 bases and J by 6 bases, with 15 bases between. CDR3 length equals 15 residues. The CDR3 region is CSAREPLRDSNEQFF. The CDR3 nucleotides are TGCAGTGCTAGAGAGCCCCTCCGGGACTCCAATGAGCAGTTCTTC.

This clonotype came up many times. The V gene is TRBV11-2, the J gene TRBJ2-1, with D possibly TRBD1 on 6 matching bases. V lost 5 bases and J 6 bases, leaving 17 bases between the germline ends. CDR3 length equals 15 residues. CDR1 is SGHAT, CDR2 FQNNGV, per germline. As DNA, the CDR3 is TGTGCCAGCAGCCCTACAGGGATGCCTCGCAATGAGCAGTTCTTC. Translated, it gives CASSPTGMPRNEQFF. Together with reference TRBV11-2 and TRBJ2-1, the CDR3 gives the full variable domain: EAGVAQSPRYKIIEKRQSVAFWCNPISGHATLYWYQQILGQGPKLLIQFQNNGVVDDSQLPKDRFSAERLKGVDSTLKIQPAKLEDSAVYLCASSPTGMPRNEQFFGPGTRLTVL.

This clonotype appeared a few times. The chain links TRBV28 to TRBJ1-4; D is undetermined. Germline V gene lookup returns CDR1 MDHEN and CDR2 SYDVKM. The CDR3 is made up of 13 amino acids. V gave up 3 bases and J gave up 4 bases, with 6 bases separating them. CDR3 residues: CASSLQVNEKLFF. The CDR3 region has the DNA TGTGCCAGCAGTTTGCAGGTTAATGAAAAACTGTTTTTT. Looking up the rest from reference TRBV28 and TRBJ1-4 gives the full variable domain: DVKVTQSSRYLVKRTGEKVFLECVQDMDHENMFWYRQDPGLGLRLIYFSYDVKMKEKGDIPEGYSVSREKKERFSLILESASTNQTSMYLCASSLQVNEKLFFGSGTQLSVL.

This sequence joins TRBV6-6 and TRBJ2-1; TRBD1 is a possible D gene (6 bases). The V end was cut by 6 bases, the J end by 6 bases, with 15 bases between. This CDR3 has 14 residues. CDR1 MNHNY and CDR2 SVGAGI come from the germline V gene (reference sequence). The CDR3 bases are TGTGCCAGCAGATATACAGGGAGCCCCAATGAGCAGTTCTTC. This gives the protein CASRYTGSPNEQFF.

This clonotype was observed a few times. V is TRBV5-6 and J is TRBJ1-2; 10 bases match TRBD1. Per germline, CDR1 SGHDT and CDR2 YYEEEE. This CDR3 spans 15 amino acids. With 4 bases clipped from V and 5 bases from J, the junction kept 8 bases outside the gene matches. The CDR3 loop is CASSRKMGQGYGYTF. CDR3 in DNA: TGTGCCAGCAGCCGAAAAATGGGACAGGGGTATGGCTACACCTTC. The variable domain in full, completed from reference TRBV5-6 and TRBJ1-2, reads DAGVTQSPTHLIKTRGQQVTLRCSPKSGHDTVSWYQQALGQGPQFIFQYYEEEERQRGNFPDRFSGHQFPNYSSELNVNALLLGDSALYLCASSRKMGQGYGYTFGSGTRLTVV.

This clonotype was picked up a small number of times. This sequence joins TRBV19 and TRBJ2-2; no reliable D call. V dropped 5 bases and J dropped 1 base, with 14 bases sitting between them. The CDR3 is 16 residues long. Per the germline V gene, CDR1 is LNHDA and CDR2 is SQIVND (reference sequence). The CDR3 DNA reads as TGTGCCAGTAGTTCCCCAGGAAGCTGGAACACCGGGGAGCTGTTTTTT. The encoded protein is CASSSPGSWNTGELFF. Together with reference TRBV19 and TRBJ2-2, the CDR3 gives the full variable domain: DGGITQSPKYLFRKEGQNVTLSCEQNLNHDAMYWYRQDPGQGLRLIYYSQIVNDFQKGDIAEGYSVSREKKESFPLTVTSAQKNPTAFYLCASSSPGSWNTGELFFGEGSRLTVL.

The J gene is TRBJ2-2, the V gene TRBV7-8; TRBD1 aligns across 7 bases. The CDR3 runs to 16 residues. In germline, CDR1 is SGHVS, CDR2 FQNEAQ. V dropped 5 bases and J dropped 7; count of bases not matched to a gene: 13. CDR3 bases: TGTGCCAGCAGCCCGGGAAGGGGGCGCGAAAACGGGGAGCTGTTTTTT. Translation: CASSPGRGRENGELFF.

The CDR3: CASRGKEGASSTDTQYF. The CDR3 DNA is TGTGCCAGCAGGGGGAAGGAGGGGGCCTCTAGCACAGATACGCAGTATTTT. The chain carries TRBV7-2 and TRBJ2-3; D is perhaps TRBD1 (7 bases). The CDR3 consists of 17 residues. Germline values: CDR1 SGHTA, CDR2 FQGNSA. Between the trimmed V and J ends, which lost 6 bases and 0 bases, there was a span of 19 bases.

Ten or more counts support this clonotype. The V call is TRBV24-1, the J call TRBJ2-2; no firm D call. V was clipped by 5 bases and J by 5 bases, with 5 bases between them. This CDR3 comprises 12 residues. Germline V gene sequence: CDR1 KGHDR, CDR2 SFDVKD. The CDR3 DNA follows: TGTGCCACCAGTGGAAGGACCGGGGAGCTGTTTTTT. Its translation is CATSGRTGELFF.

Of note for this clonotype: This is likely a read error, given that the CDR3 carries no conserved phenylalanine or tryptophan at its end. This sequence joins TRBV5-1 and TRBJ2-1; TRBD2 matches 12 bases. There are 16 residues in the CDR3. Germline loops: CDR1 SGHRS, CDR2 YFSETQ. The ends lost 0 bases at V and 8 bases at J; junction bases unmatched: 6. This chain's CDR3 is CASSLGLAGVIHEQFC. The CDR3 DNA is TGCGCCAGCAGCTTGGGACTAGCGGGAGTGATCCATGAGCAGTTCTGC.

The chain is built from TRBV20-1 and TRBJ2-1; 13 nucleotides match TRBD2. Germline V gene sequence: CDR1 DFQATT, CDR2 SNEGSKA (reference sequence). The CDR3 sequence is 14 residues long. Unmatched junction bases numbered 0, after V lost 3 bases and J lost 4 bases. As DNA, the CDR3 is TGCAGTGCTAGGGGACTAGCGGGATACAATGAGCAGTTCTTC. Its translation: CSARGLAGYNEQFF.

This clonotype was counted many times. The gene calls are TRBV7-2 and TRBJ1-4; tentative D call: TRBD1 (6 bases). V was trimmed by 1 base and J by 8 bases, leaving 11 bases between them. Germline V gene data show CDR1 as SGHTA and CDR2 as FQGNSA. The CDR3 consists of 14 residues. Here the CDR3 DNA reads TGTGCCAGCAGCTTAGATTGGCAGGGGGAAAAACTGTTTTTT. This gives the protein CASSLDWQGEKLFF.

In this sample, this clonotype turned up many times. The chain links TRBV5-1 to TRBJ1-2; D unclear. Trimming took 4 bases from V and 2 from J, leaving 9 bases between them. The CDR3 runs to 13 residues. The germline gives CDR1 SGHRS, CDR2 YFSETQ. The CDR3 sequence is CASSADGNYGYTF. CDR3 DNA sequence: TGCGCCAGCAGCGCCGACGGGAACTATGGCTACACCTTC.

This clonotype came up many times. J is TRBJ2-7 and V is TRBV6-1, with D perhaps TRBD1 (5 bases). Germline V gene lookup returns CDR1 MNHNS and CDR2 SASEGT. This CDR3 is built from 13 residues. Trimming removed 10 bases from V and 1 base from J, with 14 bases in between. CDR3 coding DNA: TGTGCCACCTCGACAGTGAATTCCTACGAGCAGTACTTC. Protein sequence: CATSTVNSYEQYF.

This clonotype was seen ten or more times. The rearrangement joins TRBV7-7 to TRBJ2-3; TRBD2 is a possible D gene (6 bases). V was shortened by 3 bases and J by 4 bases, with 14 bases between the two germline ends. This CDR3 region has 15 residues. Germline V gene sequence: CDR1 SSHAT, CDR2 FNYEAQ (reference sequence). The CDR3 bases are TGTGCCAGCAGCTTGGATCTCTCGGGGGCAGATACGCAGTATTTT. Amino acids: CASSLDLSGADTQYF.

Only a few counts were recorded for this clonotype. V usage is TRBV7-2 and J usage is TRBJ1-1; no clear D gene. V lost 1 base, J lost 4 bases, and 13 bases lay in between. The CDR3 runs to 15 residues. CDR1 is SGHTA and CDR2 is FQGNSA in the germline V gene. Here the CDR3 reads CASSLDFQRSTEAFF. The CDR3, as DNA: TGTGCCAGCAGCTTAGATTTTCAGCGGAGCACTGAAGCTTTCTTT. The full variable domain, completed using reference TRBV7-2 and TRBJ1-1, is GAGVSQSPSNKVTEKGKDVELRCDPISGHTALYWYRQSLGQGLEFLIYFQGNSAPDKSGLPSDRFSAERTGGSVSTLTIQRTQQEDSAVYLCASSLDFQRSTEAFFGQGTRLTVV.

The genes are TRBV27 and TRBJ2-2, with a possible D match to TRBD2 (5 bases). CDR1 and CDR2 (germline): MNHEY, SMNVEV (reference sequence). Trimming pared 3 bases from V and 5 bases from J, leaving 10 bases between. The CDR3 is 14 residues long. The CDR3: CASSFRRATGELFF. The CDR3 nucleotides are TGTGCCAGCAGTTTCCGGCGGGCTACCGGGGAGCTGTTTTTT.

A few counts support this clonotype. The chain employs TRBV28 and TRBJ1-1; the D is unclear. The V and J ends lost 5 bases and 3 bases respectively, with 19 bases between them. The V gene's germline CDR1 is MDHEN and CDR2 SYDVKM. CDR3 length: 16 residues. CDR3 in DNA: TGTGCCAGCAGTCCTCCCGGAGCTCGGGCGGACACTGAAGCTTTCTTT. It translates to CASSPPGARADTEAFF.

This clonotype was picked up many times. V gene TRBV4-1 combines with J gene TRBJ2-4, with D possibly being TRBD1 or TRBD2 (5 bases each). CDR1 is MGHRA and CDR2 is YSYEKL in the germline V gene. There are 16 residues in the CDR3. Trimming cost V 2 bases and J 1 base, with 12 bases left between them. The CDR3 DNA is TGCGCCAGCAGCCAACTCTCCGGGACGGCCAAAAACATTCAGTACTTC. It encodes CASSQLSGTAKNIQYF.